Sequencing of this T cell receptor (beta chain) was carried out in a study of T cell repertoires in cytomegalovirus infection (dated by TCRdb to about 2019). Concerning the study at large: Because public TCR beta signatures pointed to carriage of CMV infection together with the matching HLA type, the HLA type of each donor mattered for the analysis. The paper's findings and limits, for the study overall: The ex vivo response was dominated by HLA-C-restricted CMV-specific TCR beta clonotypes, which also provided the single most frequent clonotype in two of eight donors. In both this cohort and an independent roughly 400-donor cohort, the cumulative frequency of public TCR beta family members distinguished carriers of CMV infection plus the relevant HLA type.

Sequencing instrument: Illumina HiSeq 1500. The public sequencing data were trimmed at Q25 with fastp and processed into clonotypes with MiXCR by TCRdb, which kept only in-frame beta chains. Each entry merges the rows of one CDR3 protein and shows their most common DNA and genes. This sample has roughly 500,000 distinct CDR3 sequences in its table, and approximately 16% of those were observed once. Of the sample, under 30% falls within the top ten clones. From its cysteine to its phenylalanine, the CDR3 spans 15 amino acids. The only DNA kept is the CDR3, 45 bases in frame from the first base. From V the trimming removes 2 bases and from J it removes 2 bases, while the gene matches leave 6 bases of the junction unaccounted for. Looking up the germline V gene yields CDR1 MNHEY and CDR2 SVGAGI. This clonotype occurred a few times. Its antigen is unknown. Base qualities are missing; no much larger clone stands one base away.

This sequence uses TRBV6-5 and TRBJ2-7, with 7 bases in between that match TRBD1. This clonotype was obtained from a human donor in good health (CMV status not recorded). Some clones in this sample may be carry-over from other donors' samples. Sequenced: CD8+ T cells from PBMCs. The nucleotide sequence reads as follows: TGTGCCAGCAGTTACCGGGACAGCCCAACCTACGAGCAGTACTTC. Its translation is CASSYRDSPTYEQYF.